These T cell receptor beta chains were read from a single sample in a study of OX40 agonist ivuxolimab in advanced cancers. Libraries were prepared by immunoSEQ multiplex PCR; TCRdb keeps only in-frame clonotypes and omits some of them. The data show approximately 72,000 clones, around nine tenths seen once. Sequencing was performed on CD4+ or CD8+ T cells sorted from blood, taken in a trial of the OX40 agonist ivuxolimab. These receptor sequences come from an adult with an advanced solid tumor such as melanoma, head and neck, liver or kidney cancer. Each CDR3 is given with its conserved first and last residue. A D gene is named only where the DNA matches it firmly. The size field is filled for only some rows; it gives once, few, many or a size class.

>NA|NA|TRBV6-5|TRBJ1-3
TGTGCCAGCAGTTACTCCCCCAAGCCCTCTGGAAACACCATATATTTT
CASSYSPKPSGNTIYF
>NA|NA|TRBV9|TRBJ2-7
TGTGCCAGCAGCCCCTTTGTCGCGACAGACGACGAGCAGTACTTC
CASSPFVATDDEQYF
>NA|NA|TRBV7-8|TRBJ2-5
TGTGCCAGCAGCCCCGCCCGGGGGAATCAAGAGACCCAGTACTTC
CASSPARGNQETQYF
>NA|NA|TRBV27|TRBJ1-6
TGTGCCAGCAGTTTTCGCCCGAGCTCCTATAATTCACCCCTCCACTTT
CASSFRPSSYNSPLHF
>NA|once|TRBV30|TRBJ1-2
TGTGCCTGGAGCTTGGACTCGGTTCCCTATGGCTACACCTTC
CAWSLDSVPYGYTF
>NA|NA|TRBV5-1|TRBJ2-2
TGCGCCAGCAGCTTGTTTCAGAGGAAAAGCACCGGGGAGCTGTTTTTT
CASSLFQRKSTGELFF
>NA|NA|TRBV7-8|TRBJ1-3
TGTGCCAGCAGCTTACGGGGTCCCTCTGGAAACACCATATATTTT
CASSLRGPSGNTIYF
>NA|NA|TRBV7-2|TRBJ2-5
TGTGCCAGCAGCTTAGCGGGTCGCCAAGAGACCCAGTACTTC
CASSLAGRQETQYF
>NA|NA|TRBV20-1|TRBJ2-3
TGCAGTGCCGCGACAGATACGCAGTATTTT
CSAATDTQYF
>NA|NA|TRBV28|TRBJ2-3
TGTGCCAGCAGTTCCATCGCTAGGGCCGATTATACGCAGTATTTT
CASSSIARADYTQYF
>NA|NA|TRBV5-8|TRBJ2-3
TGTGCCAGCAGCTTGGATCACAGGAATACGCAGTATTTT
CASSLDHRNTQYF
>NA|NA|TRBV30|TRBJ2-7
TGTGCCTGGAGTGCCCCGGGTGGGAACTACGGGCAGTACTTC
CAWSAPGGNYGQYF
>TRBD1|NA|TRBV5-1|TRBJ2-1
TGCGCCAGCAGGCCCGGGACAGGGGGCACTCAGGAGCAGTTCTTC
CASRPGTGGTQEQFF
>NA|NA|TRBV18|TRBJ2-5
TGTGCCAGCTCTTCCGGGGCTGGGGCCCAAGAGACCCAGTACTTC
CASSSGAGAQETQYF
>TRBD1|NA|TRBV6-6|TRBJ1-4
TGTGCCAGCAGCCCTAGGACAGGGGATGTGGGAAAACTGTTTTTT
CASSPRTGDVGKLFF
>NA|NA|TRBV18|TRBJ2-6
TGTGCCAGCTCCCTCCAGGGGACTGGGGCCAACGTCCTGACTTTC
CASSLQGTGANVLTF
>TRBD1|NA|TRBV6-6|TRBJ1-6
TGTGCCAGCAGTCGGGACAGGGAGAAGTCACCCCTCCACTTT
CASSRDREKSPLHF
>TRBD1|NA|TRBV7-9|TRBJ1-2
TGTGCCAGCAGCTTACAGGGGGCGGAGGGTGGCTACACCTTC
CASSLQGAEGGYTF
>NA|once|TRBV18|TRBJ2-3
TGTGCCAGCTCACCACCGGTCGAAAGGTCGGGAGCAGATACGCAGTATTTT
CASSPPVERSGADTQYF
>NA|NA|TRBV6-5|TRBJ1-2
TGTGCCAGCGGCTTACAGTTAGCTAACTATGGCTACACCTTC
CASGLQLANYGYTF
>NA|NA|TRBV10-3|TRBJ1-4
TGTGCCATCAGTGAAGGAAGAGGCCAGGGGAATGAAAAACTGTTTTTT
CAISEGRGQGNEKLFF
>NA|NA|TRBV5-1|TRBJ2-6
TGCGCCAGCAGCATCCTGACAGGTGGGGCCAACGTCCTGACTTTC
CASSILTGGANVLTF
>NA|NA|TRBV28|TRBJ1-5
TGTGCCAGCAGTTCCCCAGGGAGTCGGCAGCCCCAGCATTTT
CASSSPGSRQPQHF
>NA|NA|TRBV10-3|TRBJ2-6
TGTGCCATCAGTCAACAAAGTCGGGCCTCTGGGGCCAACGTCCTGACTTTC
CAISQQSRASGANVLTF
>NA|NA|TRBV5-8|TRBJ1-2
TGTGCCAGCAGCTTGGTGGGAGGGAACTATGGCTACACCTTC
CASSLVGGNYGYTF
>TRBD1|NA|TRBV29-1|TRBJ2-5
TGCAGCGTTGAAGATCGACAGGGGACCGGGGAGACCCAGTACTTC
CSVEDRQGTGETQYF
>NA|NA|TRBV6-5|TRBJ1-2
TGTGCCAGCACTCGAGGCCTTAAGGGCTATGGCTACACCTTC
CASTRGLKGYGYTF
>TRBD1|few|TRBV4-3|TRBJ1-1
TGCGCCAGCAGCCACTCGGGACAGGTGAACACTGAAGCTTTCTTT
CASSHSGQVNTEAFF